These 23 T cell receptor beta chains share one sample of origin, sequenced in a study of identical twins (dated by TCRdb to about 2016). The library was produced with 5' RACE. For sequencing, an Illumina HiSeq 2000 was employed. TCRdb reworked the public reads: Q25 trimming with fastp, MiXCR clone assembly, productive beta chains retained. Rows merge per CDR3 protein into single entries with the most common DNA and genes. The sample profile shows 450,000 or so distinct CDR3 sequences; roughly an eighth of them were found once. The ten largest clones capture approximately 1% of the sample. This same sample was also part of a study on yellow fever vaccine responses in identical twins.

Source material: CD4+ T cells sorted from blood. These receptors were taken from a woman aged 18-29 years in good health.

In this sample, this clonotype turned up a few times. This chain joins TRBV5-1 and TRBJ2-1; D perhaps matches TRBD2 (5 bases). Germline CDR1 SGHRS, CDR2 YFSETQ. There are 15 residues in the CDR3. Trimming removed 4 bases at V and 3 bases at J, with 14 bases between. The CDR3 loop reads CASSGSVGVYNEQFF. CDR3 nucleotide sequence: TGCGCCAGCAGCGGATCGGTCGGGGTCTACAATGAGCAGTTCTTC.

The CDR3 reads CATSDLGDRNNSPLHF. Written as DNA, the CDR3 is TGTGCCACCAGTGATTTAGGGGACCGAAATAATTCACCCCTCCACTTT. The V call is TRBV24-1, the J call TRBJ1-6, with D perhaps TRBD1 (5 bases). Trimming took off 1 base at V and 5 bases at J, with 11 bases between the two ends. Germline V gene lookup returns CDR1 KGHDR and CDR2 SFDVKD. CDR3 length equals 16 residues.

This clonotype was counted many times. The chain employs TRBV12-3 or TRBV12-4 and TRBJ2-5; no clear D gene. CDR3 length equals 13 residues. V lost 2 bases to trimming and J lost 2 bases, with 6 bases between them. The CDR3 DNA reads TGTGCCAGCAGTTTACGTACGCAAGAGACCCAGTACTTC. This encodes CASSLRTQETQYF.

This clonotype was seen only a few times. The chain employs TRBV28 and TRBJ2-5, with D unclear. The V gene's germline CDR1 is MDHEN and CDR2 SYDVKM. Trimming shortened V by 4 bases and J by 4 bases, and 16 bases separated the two germline ends. CDR3 length: 15 residues. CDR3 residues: CASSSALGLGETQYF. In DNA, the CDR3 is TGTGCCAGCAGTTCCGCTCTAGGATTGGGAGAGACCCAGTACTTC.

V and J are TRBV7-8 and TRBJ2-5; either TRBD1 or TRBD2 may supply D (5 bases each). V lost 2 bases and J lost 5, with 12 bases in between. The length of the CDR3 is 14 residues. In germline, CDR1 is SGHVS, CDR2 FQNEAQ. The CDR3 reads CASSLYEGRETQYF. In DNA, the CDR3 is TGTGCCAGCAGCTTATACGAGGGGCGGGAGACCCAGTACTTC.

V is TRBV20-1 and J is TRBJ2-3; perhaps TRBD2 as D (6 bases). The germline CDR1 and CDR2 sequences are DFQATT and SNEGSKA (reference sequence). This CDR3 has 15 residues. V dropped 2 bases and J dropped 3 bases, with 15 bases sitting between them. Here the CDR3 DNA reads TGCAGTGCTAGAATTATCGGGAGAACGACAGATACGCAGTATTTT. Protein: CSARIIGRTTDTQYF.

The gene calls are TRBV20-1 and TRBJ2-5, with D possibly being TRBD1 (6 bases). The V and J ends lost 2 bases and 3 bases respectively, with 10 bases between them. Germline V CDR1 and CDR2: DFQATT, SNEGSKA (reference sequence). This CDR3 comprises 13 residues. The CDR3 here is CSARRRGKETQYF. In nucleotides, the CDR3 is TGCAGTGCTAGACGCAGGGGAAAAGAGACCCAGTACTTC.

This clonotype was counted many times. The chain recombines TRBV11-2 with TRBJ2-2; D may match TRBD1 or TRBD2 (5 bases each). CDR3 length: 14 residues. The V gene's germline CDR1 is SGHAT and CDR2 FQNNGV. V dropped 1 base and J dropped 6 bases, with 9 bases sitting between them. DNA for the CDR3: TGTGCCAGCAGCTTAGCTGGGACGGCCGGGGAGCTGTTTTTT. It specifies CASSLAGTAGELFF.

This chain uses TRBV12-3 or TRBV12-4 with TRBJ2-2; TRBD1 agrees at 9 bases. After removal of 8 bases from V and 4 bases from J, the junction contained 20 bases not matched to a gene. This CDR3 spans 19 amino acids. CDR3 sequence (DNA): TGTGCCAGCTGTTCGTACCGGGACAGGGCGGTTTCGAGCACCGGGGAGCTGTTTTTT. This gives the protein CASCSYRDRAVSSTGELFF.

V and J are TRBV2 and TRBJ2-5, with 7 positions matching TRBD1. The V gene's germline CDR1 is SNHLY and CDR2 FYNNEI. Unmatched junction bases numbered 10, after V lost 6 bases and J lost 3 bases. CDR3 size: 15 residues. The DNA of the CDR3 is TGTGCCAGCAGAAACAGGGGAAGTGTAGAAGAGACCCAGTACTTC. It translates to CASRNRGSVEETQYF.

In this sample, this clonotype turned up a few times. The chain uses TRBV7-6 and TRBJ2-2, with TRBD2 identical over 11 bases. The CDR3 contains 16 residues. V was clipped by 5 bases and J by 7 bases; unmatched bases: 9. Germline lookup yields CDR1 SGHVS and CDR2 FNYEAQ. The CDR3 DNA follows: TGTGCCAGCAGCCTAACTAGCGGGGGATTAGGCGGGGAGCTGTTTTTT. Protein: CASSLTSGGLGGELFF.

This clonotype has more than one count but fewer than ten. The J gene is TRBJ1-2, the V gene TRBV21-1. TRBV21-1 is listed as a pseudogene. This CDR3 region has 14 residues. The CDR3 sequence is CASSKALGRKGYTF. DNA of the CDR3: TGTGCCAGCAGCAAAGCGCTCGGCAGGAAGGGCTACACCTTC.

This chain joins TRBV3-1 and TRBJ2-5; possible D gene TRBD2, 6 bases. Germline lookup yields CDR1 LGHDT and CDR2 YNNKEL (reference sequence). V dropped 0 bases and J dropped 1 base, with 18 bases sitting between them. The CDR3 consists of 18 residues. CDR3 amino acids: CASSQDRGCLRIQETQYF. The CDR3 region has the DNA TGTGCCAGCAGCCAAGATCGGGGGTGTTTGCGGATCCAAGAGACCCAGTACTTC.

This clonotype was seen many times. The chain links TRBV27 to TRBJ2-7; D may be TRBD1 or TRBD2 (5 bases each). This CDR3 spans 14 amino acids. The germline V gene has CDR1 MNHEY and CDR2 SMNVEV (reference sequence). Deletions cut 3 bases from V and 5 bases from J, with 14 bases between. CDR3 amino acids: CASSFRWGIDEQYF. The CDR3 nucleotides read TGTGCCAGCAGTTTTAGATGGGGGATAGACGAGCAGTACTTC.

The CDR3 region is CASSLGGKSPYEQYF. The CDR3 bases are TGTGCCAGCAGCTTAGGGGGCAAGAGCCCCTACGAGCAGTACTTC. The rearrangement uses TRBV7-2 and TRBJ2-7; maybe TRBD1 (5 bases). The CDR3 is 15 amino acids. Between the trimmed V and J ends, which lost 1 base and 2 bases, there was a span of 12 bases. Germline assignment: CDR1 SGHTA and CDR2 FQGNSA.

This clonotype was observed a handful of times. The CDR3 reads CASSVNQGIGELFF. CDR3 sequence (DNA): TGTGCCAGCAGTGTAAATCAGGGAATCGGGGAGCTGTTTTTT. The chain combines TRBV6-1 with TRBJ2-2; D may be TRBD1 (5 bases). The CDR3 totals 14 residues. V was shortened by 4 bases and J by 7 bases, with 13 bases between the two germline ends. The germline V gene has CDR1 MNHNS and CDR2 SASEGT.

V usage is TRBV20-1 and J usage is TRBJ2-7, with 10 bases identical to TRBD1. CDR1 and CDR2 from the germline V gene are DFQATT and SNEGSKA (reference sequence). Trimming took 5 bases from V and 4 from J; bases not matched to a gene: 8. This CDR3 comprises 14 residues. The CDR3 spells CSAPEGGQGYEQYF. CDR3 nucleotide sequence: TGCAGTGCTCCCGAGGGGGGACAGGGGTACGAGCAGTACTTC.

This clonotype turned up a few times. The CDR3: CSARGTGANGYTF. The CDR3 DNA sequence: TGCAGTGCTAGGGGGACAGGGGCTAATGGCTACACCTTC. The gene calls are TRBV20-1 and TRBJ1-2, with 10 bases that match TRBD1. CDR3 length equals 13 residues. Germline CDR1 reads DFQATT; CDR2 reads SNEGSKA (reference sequence). Trimming removed 3 bases from V and 6 bases from J; junction bases left unmatched: 4.

The chain's CDR3 is CGWGTAETQYF. DNA of the CDR3: TGCGGGTGGGGGACTGCGGAGACCCAGTACTTC. The genes are TRBV29-1 and TRBJ2-5; weak D call: TRBD2 (6 bases). The CDR3 has 11 amino acids. The germline CDR1 and CDR2 sequences are SQVTM and ANQGSEA. Based on the CDR3 plus reference TRBV29-1 and TRBJ2-5, the full variable domain is SAVISQKPSRDICQRGTSLTIQCQVDSQVTMMFWYRQQPGQSLTLIATANQGSEATYESGFVIDKFPISRPNLTFSTLTVSNMSPEDSSIYLCGWGTAETQYFGPGTRLLVL.

Many counts were recorded for this clonotype. The chain has TRBV7-9 and TRBJ2-3, with TRBD2 identical over 7 bases. The trim removed 1 base at V and 2 bases at J, leaving 6 bases unmatched. The CDR3 extends over 16 amino acids. Germline V gene data show CDR1 as SEHNR and CDR2 as FQNEAQ (reference sequence). The CDR3 loop is CASSLDGGRPTDTQYF. The CDR3 DNA reads TGTGCCAGCAGCTTAGATGGCGGGAGACCCACAGATACGCAGTATTTT.

This clonotype was seen a few times. The chain uses TRBV14 and TRBJ2-1, with D unresolved. CDR3 length: 12 residues. Per the germline V gene, CDR1 is SGHDN and CDR2 is FVKESK. Trimming left V 4 bases short and J 6 bases short, with 7 bases between. CDR3 in amino acids: CASSRDVNEQFF. For the CDR3, the DNA is TGTGCCAGCAGCCGGGATGTCAATGAGCAGTTCTTC.

The V gene is TRBV7-9, the J gene TRBJ1-1, with D possibly being TRBD1 (5 bases). The germline gives CDR1 SEHNR, CDR2 FQNEAQ (reference sequence). The V end lost 4 bases, the J end lost 3 bases, and 12 bases lay between the germline ends. This CDR3 has 14 amino acids. For the CDR3, the DNA is TGTGCCAGCAGCTCCTCCCGAGGGGACACTGAAGCTTTCTTT. Its protein is CASSSSRGDTEAFF.

This clonotype was counted at least ten times. The V gene is TRBV5-1, the J gene TRBJ2-3; D is possibly TRBD2 (5 bases). Germline V lookup: CDR1 SGHRS, CDR2 YFSETQ. CDR3 length equals 13 residues. V was pared by 4 bases and J by 6 bases, with 12 bases between. This CDR3 reads CASSRVTRDTQYF. The DNA for the CDR3 is TGCGCCAGCAGCCGGGTTACTAGGGATACGCAGTATTTT. The full variable domain, in which reference TRBV5-1 and TRBJ2-3 provide the parts outside the CDR3, is KAGVTQTPRYLIKTRGQQVTLSCSPISGHRSVSWYQQTPGQGLQFLFEYFSETQRNKGNFPGRFSGRQFSNSRSEMNVSTLELGDSALYLCASSRVTRDTQYFGPGTRLTVL.